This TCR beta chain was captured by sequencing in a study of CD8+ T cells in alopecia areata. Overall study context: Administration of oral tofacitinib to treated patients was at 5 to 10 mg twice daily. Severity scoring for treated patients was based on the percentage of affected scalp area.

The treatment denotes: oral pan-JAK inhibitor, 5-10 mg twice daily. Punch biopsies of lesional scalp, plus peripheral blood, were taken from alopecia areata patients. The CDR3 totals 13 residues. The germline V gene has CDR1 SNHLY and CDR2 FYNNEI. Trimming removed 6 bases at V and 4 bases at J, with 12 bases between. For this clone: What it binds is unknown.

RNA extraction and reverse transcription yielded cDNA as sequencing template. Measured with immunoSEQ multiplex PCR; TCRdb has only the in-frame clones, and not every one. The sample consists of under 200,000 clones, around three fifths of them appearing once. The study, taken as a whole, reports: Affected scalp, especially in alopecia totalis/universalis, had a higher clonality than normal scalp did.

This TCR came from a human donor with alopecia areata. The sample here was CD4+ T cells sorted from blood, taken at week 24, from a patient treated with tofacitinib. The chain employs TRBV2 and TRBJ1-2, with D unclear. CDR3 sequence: CASRRPDGYGYTF. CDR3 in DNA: TGTGCCAGCAGAAGACCCGACGGCTATGGCTACACCTTC.